This TCR beta chain stems from a study of cytomegalovirus exposure and HLA in healthy donors. Study-level points and caveats: The study labeled 164 TCR beta chains cytomegalovirus-associated.

Trimming cost V 8 bases and J 6 bases; bases outside gene matches: 1. The CDR3 is made up of 13 amino acids. Looked up from germline, CDR1 is SNHLY and CDR2 is FYNNEI. Turning to this clone: Its antigen is unidentified.

PCR used 60 Vbeta primers and 13 Jbeta primers. TCRdb's table, derived via immunoSEQ multiplex PCR, lists solely in-frame clones and lacks some. The table includes approximately 300,000 clones, around four fifths detected once. This chain links TRBV2 with TRBJ1-4, with TRBD1 matching 12 bases. The source is a woman in her 40s in good health and CMV-seropositive. Sequenced material: PBMCs. The CDR3, as DNA: TGTGCCAGCGGGACAGGGGGCTATGAAAAACTGTTTTTT. Protein: CASGTGGYEKLFF. Complete variable domain (other parts from reference TRBV2 and TRBJ1-4): EPEVTQTPSHQVTQMGQEVILRCVPISNHLYFYWYRQILGQKVEFLVSFYNNEISEKSEIFDDQFSVERPDGSNFTLKIRSTKLEDSAMYFCASGTGGYEKLFFGSGTQLSVL.